Presented here are 30 T cell receptor beta chains from one specimen sequenced in a study of radiotherapy plus CTLA-4 blockade in lung cancer. The table came from immunoSEQ multiplex PCR; TCRdb's copy has only in-frame clones and leaves some out. The sample holds over 75,000 clones, 80% to 85% seen once. The sample in question was peripheral blood, obtained from a patient treated with radiotherapy plus ipilimumab. The receptor set was obtained from a human donor with non-small cell lung cancer who had stable disease on radiotherapy plus ipilimumab.

The genes are TRBV28 and TRBJ2-3; 8 bases fit TRBD2. Germline CDR1 MDHEN, CDR2 SYDVKM. CDR3 length equals 15 residues. J lost 7 bases, V lost 6 bases, and 12 bases had no gene match. The CDR3 loop reads CASSRSGTLGYTQYF. CDR3 DNA sequence: TGTGCCAGCAGCCGTAGCGGGACACTTGGTTATACGCAGTATTTT.

A note on this clone: Other nucleotide sequences from this sample produce the same CDR3. The genes are TRBV7-3 and TRBJ1-6; D is ambiguous. V was shortened by 2 bases and J by 4 bases, with 9 bases between the two germline ends. Germline lookup yields CDR1 SGHTA and CDR2 FQGTGA. The CDR3 totals 15 residues. The DNA of the CDR3 is TGTGCCAGCAGCTTATCTGGCCAGTATAATTCACCCCTCCACTTT. It translates to CASSLSGQYNSPLHF.

The gene calls are TRBV6-6 and TRBJ2-2, with no clear D. CDR3 length: 14 amino acids. The germline V and J ends were trimmed by 6 bases and 1 base, with 9 bases remaining between them. Per the germline V gene, CDR1 is MNHNY and CDR2 is SVGAGI (reference sequence). CDR3 residues: CASSTHQNTGELFF. The CDR3 DNA is TGTGCCAGCAGCACACACCAGAACACCGGGGAGCTGTTTTTT.

The DNA of the CDR3 is TGTGCCAGCAGCTCAGGGGGTTTTAATCAGCCCCAGCATTTT. Its protein is CASSSGGFNQPQHF. The chain recombines TRBV5-4 with TRBJ1-5, with TRBD1 matching 7 bases. Trimming removed 3 bases from V and 4 bases from J; junction bases left unmatched: 4. This CDR3 is 14 amino acids long. CDR1 is SGHNT, CDR2 YYREEE, per germline (reference sequence). The whole variable domain, remainder taken from reference TRBV5-4 and TRBJ1-5, is ETGVTQSPTHLIKTRGQQVTLRCSSQSGHNTVSWYQQALGQGPQFIFQYYREEENGRGNFPPRFSGLQFPNYSSELNVNALELDDSALYLCASSSGGFNQPQHFGDGTRLSIL.

This chain's CDR3 is CASSSTQGTGELFF. DNA of the CDR3: TGTGCCAGCAGCTCTACGCAGGGGACCGGGGAGCTGTTTTTT. J is TRBJ2-2 and V is TRBV5-4; the D gene is possibly TRBD1 (6 bases). Trimming took 3 bases from V and 5 from J, leaving 11 bases between them. The CDR3 is 14 residues long. Germline V gives CDR1 SGHNT, CDR2 YYREEE (reference sequence). Variable domain in full (rest from reference TRBV5-4 and TRBJ2-2): ETGVTQSPTHLIKTRGQQVTLRCSSQSGHNTVSWYQQALGQGPQFIFQYYREEENGRGNFPPRFSGLQFPNYSSELNVNALELDDSALYLCASSSTQGTGELFFGEGSRLTVL.

V is TRBV25-1 and J is TRBJ1-4; D not resolved. This CDR3 is 11 amino acids long. Germline lookup yields CDR1 MGHDK and CDR2 SYGVNS. V lost 5 bases to trimming and J lost 7 bases, with 5 bases between them. The CDR3 loop is CASSRLEKLFF. The CDR3 region has the DNA TGTGCCAGCAGTCGACTTGAAAAACTGTTTTTT. The full variable domain, in which reference TRBV25-1 and TRBJ1-4 provide the parts outside the CDR3, is EADIYQTPRYLVIGTGKKITLECSQTMGHDKMYWYQQDPGMELHLIHYSYGVNSTEKGDLSSESTVSRIRTEHFPLTLESARPSHTSQYLCASSRLEKLFFGSGTQLSVL.

The chain is built from TRBV25-1 and TRBJ1-1; the match to TRBD1 covers 7 bases. This CDR3 is 14 amino acids long. Per the germline V gene, CDR1 is MGHDK and CDR2 is SYGVNS. V shed 4 bases and J 5 bases; nucleotides not matched to a gene: 7. The CDR3 loop reads CASSAFRGGTEAFF. CDR3 coding DNA: TGTGCCAGCAGTGCATTCAGGGGGGGAACTGAAGCTTTCTTT.

By frequency in the sample, this clone is medium-sized (0.01 to 0.1%). The chain carries TRBV6-1 and TRBJ2-2; D is unclear. Germline lookup yields CDR1 MNHNS and CDR2 SASEGT. V was clipped by 6 bases and J by 1 base, with 6 bases between them. This CDR3 has 13 amino acids. In DNA form, the CDR3 reads TGTGCCAGCAGGGTAGAGAACACCGGGGAGCTGTTTTTT. Its protein is CASRVENTGELFF.

The chain combines TRBV19 with TRBJ2-7, with a tentative D call TRBD1 (6 bases). The V gene lost 10 bases and the J gene lost 0 bases, with 13 bases spanning the gap. The CDR3 spans 13 residues. Germline CDR1 LNHDA, CDR2 SQIVND (reference sequence). CDR3 nucleotides: TGTGCCACCCGATCGACAGGCTCCTACGAGCAGTACTTC. Translating gives CATRSTGSYEQYF. The full variable domain, rest sourced from reference TRBV19 and TRBJ2-7, is DGGITQSPKYLFRKEGQNVTLSCEQNLNHDAMYWYRQDPGQGLRLIYYSQIVNDFQKGDIAEGYSVSREKKESFPLTVTSAQKNPTAFYLCATRSTGSYEQYFGPGTRLTVT.

The V and J genes are TRBV27 and TRBJ2-5; weak D call: TRBD1 (5 bases). Germline V lookup: CDR1 MNHEY, CDR2 SMNVEV (reference sequence). V was shortened by 6 bases and J by 5 bases, with 16 bases between the two germline ends. This CDR3 is 14 amino acids long. CDR3: CASRKAGRHETQYF. Written as DNA, the CDR3 is TGTGCCAGCAGGAAGGCAGGGCGCCACGAGACCCAGTACTTC.

Comment on this clone: At one end, the junction sequence differs from germline, possibly due to a read error. V usage is TRBV9 and J usage is TRBJ2-7, with unresolved D. The length of the CDR3 is 14 residues. Per the germline V gene, CDR1 is SGDLS and CDR2 is YYNGEE. The DNA for the CDR3 is TGTGCCGGCAGCGTAGGGCACCTCTCCTACGAGCAGTACTTC. Translated, it gives CAGSVGHLSYEQYF. The full variable domain, with the rest looked up from reference TRBV9 and TRBJ2-7, is DSGVTQTPKHLITATGQRVTLRCSPRSGDLSVYWYQQSLDQGLQFLIQYYNGEERAKGNILERFSAQQFPDLHSELNLSSLELGDSALYFCAGSVGHLSYEQYFGPGTRLTVT.

In this sample, this clone turned up a few times. The chain is built from TRBV7-9 and TRBJ1-6, with TRBD1 matching over 10 bases. The V and J ends lost 5 bases and 10 bases, in that order; junction bases with no gene match: 11. The CDR3 contains 16 residues. CDR1 is SEHNR and CDR2 is FQNEAQ in the germline V gene (reference sequence). In nucleotides, the CDR3 is TGTGCCAGCAGCGCTGGGACAGGGGAGTGGGGGTCACCCCTCCACTTT. Amino acids: CASSAGTGEWGSPLHF.

This clone was recorded once. V and J are TRBV2 and TRBJ1-2; D is possibly TRBD1 (5 bases). Germline assignment: CDR1 SNHLY and CDR2 FYNNEI. This CDR3 comprises 13 residues. V was pared by 8 bases and J by 2 bases, with 12 bases between. The CDR3 DNA follows: TGTGCCAGCGCAGGGAACAGAAACTATGGCTACACCTTC. Protein product: CASAGNRNYGYTF.

The chain employs TRBV28 and TRBJ2-1; 11 nucleotides line up with TRBD2. This CDR3 spans 15 amino acids. Germline V gene data show CDR1 as MDHEN and CDR2 as SYDVKM. Losses at the gene ends were 5 bases for V and 4 bases for J; bases not matched to a gene: 4. CDR3 sequence (DNA): TGTGCCAGCAGTCTGGGACTAGCGGCTTACAATGAGCAGTTCTTC. Protein product: CASSLGLAAYNEQFF.

The chain couples TRBV13 to TRBJ2-3, with 12 positions matching TRBD2. The ends lost 5 bases at V and 2 bases at J; junction bases unmatched: 5. The V gene's germline CDR1 is PRHDT and CDR2 FYEKMQ (reference sequence). This CDR3 is built from 16 residues. For the CDR3, the DNA is TGTGCCAGCAGCGCCGGACTAGCGGGGACCACAGATACGCAGTATTTT. Residues: CASSAGLAGTTDTQYF.

The rearrangement joins TRBV5-4 to TRBJ1-2; D uncertain. Trimming cost V 2 bases and J 1 base, with 9 bases left between them. Germline V CDR1 and CDR2: SGHNT, YYREEE (reference sequence). The CDR3 has 14 amino acids. The CDR3 loop reads CASSLGPNNYGYTF. In nucleotides, the CDR3 is TGTGCCAGCAGCTTAGGGCCGAATAACTATGGCTACACCTTC.

This sequence joins TRBV9 and TRBJ2-2, with D maybe TRBD1 (5 bases). Germline loops: CDR1 SGDLS, CDR2 YYNGEE. The CDR3 has 15 residues. The germline V and J ends were trimmed by 0 bases and 7 bases, with 13 bases remaining between them. The CDR3 region is CASSVAGRVNGELFF. CDR3 nucleotides: TGTGCCAGCAGCGTAGCGGGCAGGGTTAACGGGGAGCTGTTTTTT. The full variable domain, its missing parts supplied by reference TRBV9 and TRBJ2-2, is DSGVTQTPKHLITATGQRVTLRCSPRSGDLSVYWYQQSLDQGLQFLIQYYNGEERAKGNILERFSAQQFPDLHSELNLSSLELGDSALYFCASSVAGRVNGELFFGEGSRLTVL.

This clone was counted between two and nine times. The rearrangement joins TRBV4-1 to TRBJ2-2; 9 positions match TRBD2. CDR3 length: 17 amino acids. From germline, CDR1 is MGHRA and CDR2 YSYEKL. V trimming: 0 bases; J trimming: 2 bases; junction bases outside the gene matches: 4. The CDR3 bases are TGCGCCAGCAGCCAAGAAGGTCTAGCGGGAAACACCGGGGAGCTGTTTTTT. As protein: CASSQEGLAGNTGELFF.

The chain links TRBV29-1 to TRBJ1-4; 10 bases fit TRBD1. Per the germline V gene, CDR1 is SQVTM and CDR2 is ANQGSEA. V shed 7 bases, J shed 5 bases, and the junction held 16 bases outside the gene matches. This CDR3 comprises 17 residues. This chain's CDR3 is CSAQTRPDRGRNEKLFF. CDR3 bases: TGCAGCGCCCAAACCCGTCCAGACAGGGGGCGGAATGAAAAACTGTTTTTT.

To note about this clone: Other nucleotide sequences in the sample specify the same CDR3. The CDR3 sequence is CASSLLGVRGTEAFF. The CDR3 region has the DNA TGTGCCAGTAGTCTCCTGGGGGTCCGGGGCACTGAAGCTTTCTTT. This sequence joins TRBV2 and TRBJ1-1, with D maybe TRBD1 (5 bases). The CDR3 is 15 residues long. Per the germline V gene, CDR1 is SNHLY and CDR2 is FYNNEI. V was clipped by 9 bases and J by 4 bases, with 21 bases between them.

The V gene is TRBV5-1, the J gene TRBJ2-3, with 15 bases that match TRBD2. Trimming took 4 bases from V and 0 from J; bases not matched to a gene: 6. Germline loops: CDR1 SGHRS, CDR2 YFSETQ. The CDR3 is made up of 18 amino acids. CDR3 DNA: TGCGCCAGCAGCCTCCCGGGACTAGCGGGGGGTAGCACAGATACGCAGTATTTT. This encodes CASSLPGLAGGSTDTQYF.

The V call is TRBV28, the J call TRBJ1-4, with TRBD1 matching 7 bases. With 4 bases clipped from V and 2 bases from J, the junction kept 4 bases outside the gene matches. The CDR3 has 15 amino acids. Germline CDR1 reads MDHEN; CDR2 reads SYDVKM. CDR3 protein: CASSSGGKTNEKLFF. DNA of the CDR3: TGTGCCAGCAGTTCAGGGGGGAAGACTAATGAAAAACTGTTTTTT.

This clone was counted only a few times. This chain links TRBV6-1 with TRBJ2-1; TRBD1 matches at 7 bases. The CDR3 spans 13 residues. With 6 bases clipped from V and 9 bases from J, the junction kept 8 bases outside the gene matches. The germline CDR1 and CDR2 sequences are MNHNS and SASEGT. CDR3 residues: CASSDDRVGEQFF. The CDR3 DNA reads as TGTGCCAGCAGCGACGACAGGGTGGGTGAGCAGTTCTTC.

The chain recombines TRBV7-3 with TRBJ2-1, with 13 positions matching TRBD2. Germline CDR1 SGHTA, CDR2 FQGTGA. There are 16 residues in the CDR3. The V segment lost 5 bases and the J segment 4 bases; nucleotides outside the gene matches: 5. CDR3 protein: CASSEGGLAGYNEQFF. CDR3 DNA: TGTGCCAGCAGCGAGGGGGGACTAGCGGGATACAATGAGCAGTTCTTC. The full variable domain, with the rest looked up from reference TRBV7-3 and TRBJ2-1, is GAGVSQTPSNKVTEKGKYVELRCDPISGHTALYWYRQSLGQGPEFLIYFQGTGAADDSGLPNDRFFAVRPEGSVSTLKIQRTERGDSAVYLCASSEGGLAGYNEQFFGPGTRLTVL.

The rearrangement links TRBV27 to TRBJ2-2; D remains ambiguous. The CDR3 contains 13 residues. Deletions cut 4 bases from V and 7 bases from J, with 10 bases between. The germline gives CDR1 MNHEY, CDR2 SMNVEV (reference sequence). The DNA for the CDR3 is TGTGCCAGCAGTTACCGGACGGGCGGGGAGCTGTTTTTT. Translating gives CASSYRTGGELFF.

This clone showed up just a few times. This chain joins TRBV4-2 and TRBJ2-7, with D possibly being TRBD2 (5 bases). The CDR3 sequence is 15 residues long. With 1 base removed from V and 5 bases from J, the gap between germline ends came to 15 bases. CDR1 is LGHNA and CDR2 is YNFKEQ in the germline V gene. CDR3 region: CASSQGDAGGNEQYF. CDR3 coding DNA: TGTGCCAGCAGCCAAGGTGACGCGGGTGGGAACGAGCAGTACTTC.

The rearrangement joins TRBV7-6 to TRBJ2-3; TRBD2 aligns across 8 bases. J lost 2 bases, V lost 5 bases, and 9 bases had no gene match. Per the germline V gene, CDR1 is SGHVS and CDR2 is FNYEAQ. The CDR3 length is 16 residues. CDR3 bases: TGTGCCAGCAGCCTTGGTGTAGCGGGAAACACAGATACGCAGTATTTT. Amino acids: CASSLGVAGNTDTQYF.

CDR3: CASTPWDRGKAEAFF. CDR3 nucleotides: TGCGCCAGCACCCCTTGGGACAGGGGGAAGGCTGAAGCTTTCTTT. The chain combines TRBV5-1 with TRBJ1-1; 11 bases match TRBD1. CDR1 is SGHRS, CDR2 YFSETQ, per germline. The CDR3 is 15 residues long. With V trimmed by 6 bases and J by 6 bases, 10 bases remained unmatched.

This clone has a single count. J is TRBJ2-7 and V is TRBV28; no definite D call. In germline, CDR1 is MDHEN, CDR2 SYDVKM. The CDR3 covers 12 residues. Trimming took 6 bases from V and 7 from J, leaving 13 bases between them. The CDR3 sequence is CASSYPPPEQYF. The CDR3 DNA reads as TGTGCCAGCAGCTACCCCCCACCTGAGCAGTACTTC.

J is TRBJ1-5 and V is TRBV7-9; TRBD1 aligns across 7 bases. This CDR3 is built from 16 residues. Germline V CDR1 and CDR2: SEHNR, FQNEAQ (reference sequence). V shed 0 bases and J 2 bases; nucleotides not matched to a gene: 4. This CDR3 reads CASSLAKGAGNQPQHF. The CDR3 DNA follows: TGTGCCAGCAGCTTAGCAAAGGGGGCTGGCAATCAGCCCCAGCATTTT. The whole variable domain, filled in from reference TRBV7-9 and TRBJ1-5, reads DTGVSQNPRHKITKRGQNVTFRCDPISEHNRLYWYRQTLGQGPEFLTYFQNEAQLEKSRLLSDRFSAERPKGSFSTLEIQRTEQGDSAMYLCASSLAKGAGNQPQHFGDGTRLSIL.